This T cell receptor beta chain appears in the sequencing data of a study of technical replicates of blood from several donors. TCRdb's table, derived via immunoSEQ multiplex PCR, lists solely in-frame clones and lacks some. The sample lists 80,000 or so clones, 75% to 85% occurring once. The CDR3 runs 14 residues. Germline V gene sequence: CDR1 LNHDA, CDR2 SQIVND (reference sequence). The V segment lost 5 bases and the J segment 3 bases; nucleotides outside the gene matches: 4. This clone was seen only once. The chain links TRBV19 to TRBJ2-1; the match to TRBD1 covers 7 bases. This sequence was found in a human donor in good health. Some clones in this sample may be carry-over from other donors' samples. Material for sequencing was PBMCs. The CDR3 region has the DNA TGTGCCAGTAGTGACCGGGACAGCTACAATGAGCAGTTCTTC. It is translated as CASSDRDSYNEQFF. Drawing the rest from reference TRBV19 and TRBJ2-1, the complete variable domain is DGGITQSPKYLFRKEGQNVTLSCEQNLNHDAMYWYRQDPGQGLRLIYYSQIVNDFQKGDIAEGYSVSREKKESFPLTVTSAQKNPTAFYLCASSDRDSYNEQFFGPGTRLTVL.